This T cell receptor (beta chain) comes out of a study of naive and memory T cell subsets listed by TCRdb under 2017. In terms of the full investigation: An open-source, UMI-based TCR alpha and beta sequencing pipeline was applied to sorted naive and memory peripheral blood T cell subsets. The functional CMV T cell responses agreed completely with IgG serology results. RNA was DNase-treated and reverse transcribed with TCR constant-region primers, mostly using SuperScript III.

This clonotype appeared a few times. The target of this receptor is not known. The sample holds no much larger clone one base away, and base qualities are not on file. TCR alpha and beta chain libraries were amplified separately from the second PCR step onward. Donor CMV status was determined by IFNgamma production from CD4+ T cells after overnight stimulation of fresh PBMCs with CMV viral lysate. Miltenyi beads were used first to positively select CD4 T cells, and CD8 T cells were then positively selected from the CD4-negative fraction. Cells were stained for CD3, CD4, CD8, CD45RA, CD27 and a live/dead dye and were sorted on a BD Aria II into four subsets based on CD45RA and CD27. Blood was obtained from three healthy volunteers, and the blood from each volunteer was fractionated into CD4 and CD8 T cells and subsequently into four differentiation subsets. Around 110 ml of peripheral blood was taken from each donor, and PBMC were separated by density-gradient centrifugation on Ficoll-Paque PLUS. The sorted cells were lysed in RLT buffer, after which RNA was extracted using a Qiagen RNeasy kit and kept at -80 degrees C.

General findings and caveats noted by the study authors: The abundance of TCRs followed a power law with an exponent that differed between naive and memory subsets yet stayed consistent across the three individuals. Clonotypes were defined as single alpha or beta chain sequences, not paired alpha/beta receptors. RNA-based TCR counts may be affected by expression changes linked to T cell activation and differentiation. The repertoire findings for the naive and memory subsets could not be validated against a ground truth because none was available. After error correction, over 90% of naive TCR sequences appeared only once, giving much steeper abundance distributions than memory subsets. In both CD4 and CD8 cells, a rise in Gini index and a fall in Shannon and inverse Simpson diversity were observed from naive through CM, EM and EMRA.

Library prep was done by UMI-ligation and nested PCR. The beta constant-region primer was an equimolar mix of two oligonucleotides covering both TRBC1 and TRBC2. A single-stranded oligonucleotide bearing the SP2 primer plus a 12-nucleotide UMI was ligated onto the 3' end of the cDNA by T4 RNA ligase 1. Four rounds of PCR, combining the SP2 primer with nested alpha and beta constant-region primers, were used to amplify the ligated cDNA. The ligation reaction was incubated at 16°C for about 19-24 hours. To avoid over-amplification, PCR2 was usually performed as a SYBR Green qPCR and halted once a predetermined threshold was reached. Agencourt AMPure XP magnetic beads were used for all purifications after the first. Libraries were quantified by Qubit and checked on a TapeStation, with a main peak expected near 650 bp. Pooled libraries were sequenced on an Illumina MiSeq using v2 2x251 paired-end kits, and typically about 0.9-2 million reads were obtained per sample. Each sample was pooled at 3.5 to 4 nM, and roughly 5-7% PhiX was included to help cluster recognition. Per the original workflow: Decombinator assigned V and J genes to Demultiplexor-processed FASTQ reads by tag matching, allowing a single base-pair mismatch. Collapsinator used UMIs to correct both sequencing errors and frequency errors arising from PCR heterogeneity. TCRs were translated and CDR3s were extracted from the conserved cysteine to the FGXG phenylalanine by CDR3Translator, with non-productive sequences being flagged. Gini, Shannon entropy and inverse Simpson indices were computed after subsampling the repertoires to the same number of UMI-defined TCRs. Within the linear range, a power law was fitted to clonotype abundance distributions using maximum likelihood. When run on a single naive CD8 sample, MIGEC and the pipeline yielded similar UMI counts, similar unique TCR numbers and similar clonal distributions. Repertoires were searched for around 8,000 CMV-associated CDR3 sequences compiled from VDJdb and a published dataset. Clones were called with MiXCR by TCRdb after fastp trimmed the public reads at Q25, and only in-frame beta chains were retained. Here each entry gathers all rows of one CDR3 protein and keeps the most common genes and DNA. It is TCRdb's table, rather than the study itself, that gives the V and J calls and clone size. The sample includes 75,000 to 85,000 distinct CDR3 sequences, with over 10% observed a single time. About 0.93% of the sample lies in the top ten.

This TCR came from a human donor in good health. Sequencing was performed on central memory CD4+ T cells from blood. What this sample's cell subset or site label stands for: central memory, CD45RA- CD27+.

The DNA is as follows: TGTGCCAGCAGTTTGCGGGAGGGCATCTACAATGAGCAGTTCTTC. Translated, this gives CASSLREGIYNEQFF. The chain was built from TRBV27 and TRBJ2-1, and TRBD2 matches 9 of the central bases. Trimming removed 3 bases from V and 3 bases from J; the gene matches leave 3 bases unexplained. The cysteine opens and the phenylalanine closes a CDR3 of 15 amino acids. Solely the CDR3 DNA is kept, with 45 bases framed from the first base. The germline V gene encodes CDR1 MNHEY and CDR2 SMNVEV (reference sequence).